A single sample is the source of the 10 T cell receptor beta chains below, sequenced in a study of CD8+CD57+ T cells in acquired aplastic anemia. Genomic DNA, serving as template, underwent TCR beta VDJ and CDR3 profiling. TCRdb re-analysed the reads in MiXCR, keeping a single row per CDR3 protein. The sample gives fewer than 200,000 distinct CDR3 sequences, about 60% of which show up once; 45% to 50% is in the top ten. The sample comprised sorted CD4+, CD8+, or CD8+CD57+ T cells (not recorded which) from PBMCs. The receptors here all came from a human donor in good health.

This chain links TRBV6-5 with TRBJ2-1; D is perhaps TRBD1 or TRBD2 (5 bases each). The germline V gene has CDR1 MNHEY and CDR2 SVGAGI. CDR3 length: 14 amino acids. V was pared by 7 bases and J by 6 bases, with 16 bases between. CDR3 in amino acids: CASTTGTLGNEQFF. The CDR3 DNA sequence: TGTGCCAGCACCACGGGGACCTTGGGCAATGAGCAGTTCTTC.

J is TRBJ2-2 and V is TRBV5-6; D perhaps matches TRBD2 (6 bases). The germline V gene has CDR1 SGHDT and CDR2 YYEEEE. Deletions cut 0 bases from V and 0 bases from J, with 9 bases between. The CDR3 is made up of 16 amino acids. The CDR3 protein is CASSLGRDSNTGELFF. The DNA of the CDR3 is TGTGCCAGCAGCTTGGGCCGGGACTCGAACACCGGGGAGCTGTTTTTT.

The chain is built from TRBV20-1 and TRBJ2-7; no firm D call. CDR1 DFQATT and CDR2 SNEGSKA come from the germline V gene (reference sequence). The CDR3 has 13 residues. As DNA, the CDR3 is TGCAGCGCAACGCGGACGGCTGCCTACGAGCAGTACTTC. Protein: CSATRTAAYEQYF.

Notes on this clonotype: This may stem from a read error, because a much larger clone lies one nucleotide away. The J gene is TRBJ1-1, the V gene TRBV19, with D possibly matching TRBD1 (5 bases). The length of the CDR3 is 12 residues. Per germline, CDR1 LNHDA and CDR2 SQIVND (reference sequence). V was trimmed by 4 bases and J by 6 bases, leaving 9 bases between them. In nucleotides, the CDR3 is TGTGCCAGTAGTACGGGGGGGGCTGAAGCTTTCTTT. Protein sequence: CASSTGGAEAFF. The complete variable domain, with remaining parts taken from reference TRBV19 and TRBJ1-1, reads DGGITQSPKYLFRKEGQNVTLSCEQNLNHDAMYWYRQDPGQGLRLIYYSQIVNDFQKGDIAEGYSVSREKKESFPLTVTSAQKNPTAFYLCASSTGGAEAFFGQGTRLTVV.

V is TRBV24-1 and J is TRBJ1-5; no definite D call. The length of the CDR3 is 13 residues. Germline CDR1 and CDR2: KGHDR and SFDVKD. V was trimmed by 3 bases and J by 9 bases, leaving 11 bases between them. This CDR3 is CATSDVTAVPQHF. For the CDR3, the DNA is TGTGCCACCAGTGATGTTACAGCGGTGCCCCAGCATTTT.

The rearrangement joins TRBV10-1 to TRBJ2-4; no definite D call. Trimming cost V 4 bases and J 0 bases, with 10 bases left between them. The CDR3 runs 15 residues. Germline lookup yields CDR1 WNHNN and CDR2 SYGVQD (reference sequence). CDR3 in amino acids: CASSGAHVAKNIQYF. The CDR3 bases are TGCGCCAGCAGTGGGGCACATGTAGCCAAAAACATTCAGTACTTC.

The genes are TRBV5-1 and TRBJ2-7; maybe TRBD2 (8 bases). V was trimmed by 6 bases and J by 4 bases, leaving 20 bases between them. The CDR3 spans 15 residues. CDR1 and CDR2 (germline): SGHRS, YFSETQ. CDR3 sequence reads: CASTPGGGSGYEQYF. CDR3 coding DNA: TGCGCCAGCACCCCGGGAGGGGGCAGCGGATACGAGCAGTACTTC.

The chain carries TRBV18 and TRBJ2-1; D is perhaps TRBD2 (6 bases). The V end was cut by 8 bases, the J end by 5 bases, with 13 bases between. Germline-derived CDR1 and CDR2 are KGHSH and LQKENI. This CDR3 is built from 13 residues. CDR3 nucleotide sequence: TGTGCCAGCCCTAGCGAGGAAGACAATGAGCAGTTCTTC. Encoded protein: CASPSEEDNEQFF.

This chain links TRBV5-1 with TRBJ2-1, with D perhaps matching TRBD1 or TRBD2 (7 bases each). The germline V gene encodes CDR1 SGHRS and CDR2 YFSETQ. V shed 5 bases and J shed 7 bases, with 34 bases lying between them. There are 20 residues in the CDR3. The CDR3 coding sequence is TGCGCCAGCAGGGGGGGGAAACGGGACAGTTTTCTCACGGGCTGGAATGAGCAGTTCTTC. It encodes CASRGGKRDSFLTGWNEQFF. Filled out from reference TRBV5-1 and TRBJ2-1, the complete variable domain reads KAGVTQTPRYLIKTRGQQVTLSCSPISGHRSVSWYQQTPGQGLQFLFEYFSETQRNKGNFPGRFSGRQFSNSRSEMNVSTLELGDSALYLCASRGGKRDSFLTGWNEQFFGPGTRLTVL.

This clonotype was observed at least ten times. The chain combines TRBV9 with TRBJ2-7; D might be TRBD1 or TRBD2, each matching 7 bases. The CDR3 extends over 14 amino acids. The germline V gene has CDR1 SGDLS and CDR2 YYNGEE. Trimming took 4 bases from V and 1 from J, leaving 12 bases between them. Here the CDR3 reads CASSSGGGSYEQYF. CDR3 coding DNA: TGTGCCAGCAGCTCAGGGGGGGGGTCCTACGAGCAGTACTTC. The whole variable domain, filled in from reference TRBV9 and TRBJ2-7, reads DSGVTQTPKHLITATGQRVTLRCSPRSGDLSVYWYQQSLDQGLQFLIQYYNGEERAKGNILERFSAQQFPDLHSELNLSSLELGDSALYFCASSSGGGSYEQYFGPGTRLTVT.